A single sample is the source of the 20 T cell receptor beta chains below, sequenced in a study of tumor T cells in aggressive B-cell lymphoma. Generated by immunoSEQ multiplex PCR, the TCRdb table keeps only in-frame clones and is missing some. The sample shows 3,000 to 3,500 clones, approximately 94% of them seen only once. Sequencing was done on a sample of tumor tissue. The receptors stem from an adult with diffuse large B cell lymphoma.

V gene TRBV27 combines with J gene TRBJ2-3; 9 nucleotides align to TRBD2. V lost 5 bases and J lost 8; bases outside the gene matches: 14. The CDR3 totals 16 residues. CDR1 is MNHEY and CDR2 is SMNVEV in the germline V gene (reference sequence). The CDR3 sequence is CASSVRTSVTGSTQYF. The CDR3 DNA follows: TGTGCCAGCAGTGTAAGGACTAGCGTTACCGGGAGTACGCAGTATTTT.

As regards this clone: The junction departs from the called germline gene at one end, perhaps through a read error. This chain uses TRBV30 with TRBJ1-2; D gene uncertain. The CDR3 runs to 11 residues. CDR1 and CDR2 (germline): GTSNPN, SVGIG (reference sequence). The CDR3 sequence is CAWSTNYGYTF. The CDR3 coding sequence is TGTGCCTGGAGCACTAATTATGGCTACACCTTC.

Only one count was recorded for this clone. V usage is TRBV5-1 and J usage is TRBJ2-7; TRBD2 is a possible D gene (6 bases). Germline V CDR1 and CDR2: SGHRS, YFSETQ. V dropped 6 bases and J dropped 2 bases, with 15 bases sitting between them. The CDR3 runs to 14 residues. This chain's CDR3 is CASTLQEGPYEQYF. CDR3 DNA: TGCGCCAGCACCTTACAGGAGGGACCCTACGAGCAGTACTTC.

The V gene is TRBV6-6, the J gene TRBJ1-4; tentative D call: TRBD1 (6 bases). Trimming removed 7 bases from V and 0 bases from J, with 12 bases in between. This CDR3 region has 15 residues. Germline CDR1 and CDR2: MNHNY and SVGAGI (reference sequence). CDR3 region: CASKREGATNEKLFF. The CDR3 coding sequence is TGTGCCAGCAAGAGGGAGGGGGCAACTAATGAAAAACTGTTTTTT.

The rearrangement joins TRBV19 to TRBJ1-2; D unclear. The CDR3 sequence is 14 residues long. Trimming removed 7 bases at V and 0 bases at J, with 12 bases between. Germline loops: CDR1 LNHDA, CDR2 SQIVND (reference sequence). The chain's CDR3 is CASTYGEPNYGYTF. CDR3 nucleotide sequence: TGTGCCAGTACTTACGGGGAACCTAACTATGGCTACACCTTC.

This chain joins TRBV14 and TRBJ1-5, with unresolved D. This CDR3 comprises 13 residues. Trimming pared 1 base from V and 5 bases from J, leaving 6 bases between. Germline assignment: CDR1 SGHDN and CDR2 FVKESK. The CDR3 reads CASSQAFHQPQHF. Written as DNA, the CDR3 is TGTGCCAGCAGCCAAGCCTTCCATCAGCCCCAGCATTTT. The full variable domain, in which reference TRBV14 and TRBJ1-5 provide the parts outside the CDR3, is EAGVTQFPSHSVIEKGQTVTLRCDPISGHDNLYWYRRVMGKEIKFLLHFVKESKQDESGMPNNRFLAERTGGTYSTLKVQPAELEDSGVYFCASSQAFHQPQHFGDGTRLSIL.

The chain couples TRBV9 to TRBJ2-5; 12 positions match TRBD2. This CDR3 is 15 amino acids long. Per the germline V gene, CDR1 is SGDLS and CDR2 is YYNGEE. The trim removed 6 bases at V and 5 bases at J, leaving 8 bases unmatched. CDR3 sequence reads: CASTLAGGPGETQYF. For the CDR3, the DNA is TGTGCCAGCACCCTAGCGGGGGGGCCCGGGGAGACCCAGTACTTC.

The chain has TRBV29-1 and TRBJ2-7, with TRBD1 matching 9 bases. CDR3 length equals 11 residues. After removal of 4 bases from V and 12 bases from J, the junction contained 7 bases not matched to a gene. CDR1 and CDR2 (germline): SQVTM, ANQGSEA. The CDR3 nucleotides are TGCAGCGTTGGGGGGACAGGGACCCGGTACTTC. It codes for CSVGGTGTRYF.

The V call is TRBV4-1, the J call TRBJ2-3; no firm D call. V lost 3 bases, J lost 4 bases, and 8 bases lay in between. Germline V gene lookup returns CDR1 MGHRA and CDR2 YSYEKL. The length of the CDR3 is 13 residues. CDR3 nucleotides: TGCGCCAGCAGCCACCCTAGTGCAGATACGCAGTATTTT. Translation: CASSHPSADTQYF.

This clone was picked up one time. V and J are TRBV4-1 and TRBJ2-3; TRBD2 aligns across 9 bases. The CDR3 runs 15 residues. Trimming took 4 bases from V and 2 from J; bases not matched to a gene: 4. Germline V gene data show CDR1 as MGHRA and CDR2 as YSYEKL. CDR3 sequence reads: CASSPGLAFTDTQYF. CDR3 sequence (DNA): TGCGCCAGCAGCCCGGGACTAGCCTTCACAGATACGCAGTATTTT.

The chain is built from TRBV7-9 and TRBJ1-1; 10 bases line up with TRBD1. The germline CDR1 and CDR2 sequences are SEHNR and FQNEAQ (reference sequence). This CDR3 is 16 amino acids long. Trimming took 4 bases from V and 3 from J; bases not matched to a gene: 8. The CDR3 coding sequence is TGTGCCAGCAGCTCCACGGGACAGGGGATTCACACTGAAGCTTTCTTT. Translation: CASSSTGQGIHTEAFF.

This chain joins TRBV27 and TRBJ1-5, with 8 bases identical to TRBD1. The CDR3 is made up of 16 amino acids. The germline CDR1 and CDR2 sequences are MNHEY and SMNVEV (reference sequence). V gave up 5 bases and J gave up 6 bases; unmatched junction bases: 12. The CDR3 DNA is TGTGCCAGCAGTCCTTTAGCCGGACAGGGACGTCAGCCCCAGCATTTT. Protein sequence: CASSPLAGQGRQPQHF.

CDR3: CAWSLSDRVETQYF. CDR3 sequence (DNA): TGTGCCTGGAGTCTTTCGGACAGGGTTGAGACCCAGTACTTC. This rearrangement joins TRBV30 to TRBJ2-5, with 8 bases aligning to TRBD1. CDR3 length: 14 amino acids. CDR1 GTSNPN and CDR2 SVGIG come from the germline V gene (reference sequence). V shed 2 bases and J 5 bases; nucleotides not matched to a gene: 7.

The chain carries TRBV5-6 and TRBJ1-1; D perhaps matches TRBD1 (6 bases). The V end lost 4 bases, the J end lost 2 bases, and 15 bases lay between the germline ends. There are 15 residues in the CDR3. Germline V CDR1 and CDR2: SGHDT, YYEEEE. This CDR3 is CASSLDRWINTEAFF. The CDR3 bases are TGTGCCAGCAGCCTAGACAGGTGGATTAACACTGAAGCTTTCTTT.

The V gene is TRBV27, the J gene TRBJ2-4, with TRBD2 identical over 12 bases. Germline CDR1 reads MNHEY; CDR2 reads SMNVEV (reference sequence). V was clipped by 6 bases and J by 0 bases; unmatched bases: 9. This CDR3 has 18 amino acids. The CDR3: CASRSSGLAGLAKNIQYF. CDR3 DNA: TGTGCCAGCAGATCGAGTGGACTAGCGGGATTAGCCAAAAACATTCAGTACTTC.

The table lists this clone with a count of one. This sequence joins TRBV20-1 and TRBJ1-4, with 8 nucleotides matching TRBD1. The germline V gene has CDR1 DFQATT and CDR2 SNEGSKA (reference sequence). The CDR3 runs to 11 residues. CDR3 bases: TGCGGAGGACAGGGAGGTGAAAAACTGTTTTTT. Residues: CGGQGGEKLFF.

The rearrangement uses TRBV29-1 and TRBJ1-1; maybe TRBD1 (6 bases). The CDR3 runs to 13 residues. Deletions cut 6 bases from V and 1 base from J, with 12 bases between. Per germline, CDR1 SQVTM and CDR2 ANQGSEA. In DNA, the CDR3 is TGCAGCGTCCAGGGGTCGTGGAACACTGAAGCTTTCTTT. It is translated as CSVQGSWNTEAFF.

This chain connects TRBV5-1 to TRBJ1-1; D unclear. Germline-derived CDR1 and CDR2 are SGHRS and YFSETQ. V lost 0 bases and J 6 bases, leaving 6 bases between the germline ends. This CDR3 has 12 amino acids. CDR3 coding DNA: TGCGCCAGCAGCTTGGGGGCTTCTGAAGCTTTCTTT. This codes for CASSLGASEAFF.

The rearrangement uses TRBV6-4 and TRBJ1-1, with TRBD1 as a possible D gene (6 bases). This CDR3 is 14 amino acids long. Trimming left V 6 bases short and J 1 base short, with 12 bases between. Germline V lookup: CDR1 MRHNA, CDR2 SNTAGT. CDR3 sequence (DNA): TGTGCCAGCAGGAGGGAGGGGGGGAACACTGAAGCTTTCTTT. This gives the protein CASRREGGNTEAFF.

The chain has TRBV5-6 and TRBJ2-1, with a tentative D call TRBD1 (5 bases). Germline V gene sequence: CDR1 SGHDT, CDR2 YYEEEE. The CDR3 length is 13 residues. Deletions cut 4 bases from V and 4 bases from J, with 9 bases between. The CDR3 DNA reads TGTGCCAGCAGCCCGACAGCTTACAATGAGCAGTTCTTC. It specifies CASSPTAYNEQFF.